The 2 T cell receptor beta chains below all came from one sample that was sequenced in a study of vaccination effects on CD4 cells after COVID-19. The antigens for these receptors are not known. Before sequencing took place, the ViraFEST assay used viral peptide pools to expand antigen-specific CD4+ T cells. Isolation of CD4+ T cells took place after 10 days of culture. Infection with SARS-CoV-2 occurred in the person between March and December 2020, and PCR confirmed it. Generated by immunoSEQ multiplex PCR, the TCRdb table keeps only in-frame clones and is missing some. The profile shows 24,000 or so clones, approximately 62% of them singletons. Sample: CD4+ T cells from PBMCs cultured with SARS-CoV-2 spike peptides, taken before COVID-19 vaccination. These receptors all stem from a human donor who had a prior SARS-CoV-2 infection.

This chain joins TRBV6-5 and TRBJ2-7; TRBD2 matches at 10 bases. The ends lost 7 bases at V and 5 bases at J; junction bases unmatched: 5. CDR1 and CDR2 (germline): MNHEY, SVGAGI. The CDR3 spans 13 residues. The DNA of the CDR3 is TGTGCCAGCAAATTAGCGGGAGGACACGAGCAGTACTTC. This sequence encodes CASKLAGGHEQYF.

The chain links TRBV9 to TRBJ1-4; no reliable D call. Germline loops: CDR1 SGDLS, CDR2 YYNGEE. The V end lost 3 bases, the J end lost 4 bases, and 7 bases lay between the germline ends. This CDR3 contains 13 residues. The CDR3: CASSAGFNEKLFF. The CDR3 coding sequence is TGTGCCAGCAGCGCTGGATTTAATGAAAAACTGTTTTTT.